The entry below gives a single TCR beta chain sequence along with its context. The PCR was carried out with 60 Vbeta primers and 13 Jbeta primers. Profiled with immunoSEQ multiplex PCR; TCRdb holds only in-frame clones, not every one. Its table records about 190,000 clones. The data derive from a study of cytomegalovirus exposure and HLA in healthy donors. Trimming pared 5 bases from V and 1 base from J, leaving 14 bases between. The CDR3 has 15 amino acids. The germline V gene has CDR1 LNHDA and CDR2 SQIVND (reference sequence). V gene TRBV19 combines with J gene TRBJ1-1; D is perhaps TRBD1 (6 bases). The sequencing input was PBMCs. This receptor was obtained from a man aged 25 to 40 in good health and CMV-seronegative. The CDR3 region has the DNA TGTGCCAGTAGTTTGCTCGGGACACCGAACACTGAAGCTTTCTTT. As protein: CASSLLGTPNTEAFF.